Reported below is one T cell receptor (beta chain). This clone was counted a single time. Its antigen target is currently unknown. No base quality information exists; no much larger clone differs at one position. This sample stems from a study of TIL therapy for anti-PD-1-resistant metastatic lung cancer (dated by TCRdb to 2020 to 2022). For context, the study as a whole: Before any PD-1/PD-L1 blockade was given, tumors were harvested, nivolumab was then administered, and patients who progressed went on to receive lymphodepletion, an infusion of expanded TIL, and IL-2. A median non-synonymous tumor mutation burden of approximately 1.5 mutations per megabase was determined across the cohort by whole-exome sequencing. The cohort was predominantly lung adenocarcinoma, with several EGFR-mutant and two ALK-rearranged tumors, and half of patients were current or former smokers. Enrolled patients had a median age of about 50 years (range roughly 38-80) and a median tumor PD-L1 proportion score of approximately 6.2%. Clonotypes were tracked across tumor, expanded TIL product and serial blood samples by T cell receptor beta sequencing of tumor and peripheral blood. General conclusions and limits of the study: Because the cohort was highly selected, with more treatment-naive, never-smoker and oncogene-addicted patients than is typical, generalizability is limited. Infused TIL clonotypes partially replaced the baseline peripheral repertoire then decayed over months, with no apparent association between persistence and response. The study protocol defined all tumor marker inferences as exploratory.

The immunoSEQ v3 hsTCRB kit was used to amplify TCR beta CDR3 regions from genomic DNA through bias-controlled multiplex PCR. TCR libraries were sequenced on an Illumina NextSeq 500 to around 2 million read pairs for survey level or roughly 5-6.5 million for deep level. In the paper's pipeline: V, D and J genes were assigned, non-productive sequences were removed, and clonality was reported by immunoSEQ Analyzer software. Repertoires were compared using productive Simpson clonality and Morisita overlap index of productive TRB rearrangements between infused TIL and blood. Absolute clonotype counts in blood were estimated by multiplying the lymphocyte count by the CD3+ fraction and by the productive frequency of the clone. Drawn from immuneACCESS, this table holds only the in-frame rearrangements with V and J called that TCRdb kept. Clones are partly lost; checked studies trace under half to an unresolved V gene and leave the rest unexplained. V and J calls plus clone size are reproduced from that table; the DNA served to infer D and trimming. The sample profile shows 35,000 to 55,000 clones; around 80% of them were found once. Approximately 16% of the sample belongs to the ten largest clones.

What the time point label conveys for this sample: pre-treatment sample, taken before nivolumab and TIL therapy. Adults with stage 4 NSCLC were enrolled from October 2017 to early 2020 in a dual-center phase I trial. The samples were drawn from an open-label, single-arm phase I trial testing tumor-infiltrating lymphocyte therapy combined with nivolumab in advanced non-small cell lung cancer. Mononuclear cells from blood collected in EDTA tubes were isolated on a Ficoll gradient and snap-frozen as pellets, and DNA was then extracted using a Qiagen mini-prep kit. The germline V gene sets CDR1 to SGDLS and CDR2 to YYNGEE. The CDR3 runs 14 amino acids, cysteine and phenylalanine included. Just the 42-base CDR3 DNA is kept, in frame starting at base 1. V sheds 0 bases and J sheds 5 bases, leaving 8 bases between their ends.

This sequence originates from a man aged 65 to 79 with non-small cell lung cancer. The specimen comprised blood, sampled at baseline. The sequence joins TRBV9 to TRBJ2-2; no D gene call is confident. In nucleotides, the sequence is TGTGCCAGCAGCGTAGCCCCCCGGACCGGGGAGCTGTTTTTT. Translated, this gives CASSVAPRTGELFF.